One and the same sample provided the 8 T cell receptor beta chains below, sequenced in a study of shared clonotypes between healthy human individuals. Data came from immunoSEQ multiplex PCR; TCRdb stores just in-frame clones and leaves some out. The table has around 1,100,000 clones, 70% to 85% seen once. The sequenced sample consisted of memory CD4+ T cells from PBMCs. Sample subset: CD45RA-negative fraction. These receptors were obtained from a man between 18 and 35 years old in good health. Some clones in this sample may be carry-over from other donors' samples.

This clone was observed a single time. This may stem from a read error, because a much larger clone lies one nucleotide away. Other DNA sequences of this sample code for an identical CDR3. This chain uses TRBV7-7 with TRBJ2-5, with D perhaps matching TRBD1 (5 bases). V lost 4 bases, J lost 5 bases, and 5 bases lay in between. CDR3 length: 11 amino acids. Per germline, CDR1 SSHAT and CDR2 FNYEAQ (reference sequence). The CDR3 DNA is TGTGCCAGCAGCTCAGGGGAGACCCAGTACTTC. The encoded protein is CASSSGETQYF.

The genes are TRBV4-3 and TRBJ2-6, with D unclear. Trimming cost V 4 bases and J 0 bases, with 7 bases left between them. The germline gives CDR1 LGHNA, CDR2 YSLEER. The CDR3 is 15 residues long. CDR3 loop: CASSPGPSGANVLTF. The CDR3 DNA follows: TGCGCCAGCAGCCCCGGTCCCTCTGGGGCCAACGTCCTGACTTTC.

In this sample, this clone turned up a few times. The CDR3 reads CASSPSRDLYEQYF. For the CDR3, the DNA is TGTGCCAGCAGCCCGTCCCGGGACCTATACGAGCAGTACTTC. This chain uses TRBV7-2 with TRBJ2-7, with D perhaps TRBD1 or TRBD2 (5 bases each). This CDR3 has 14 amino acids. Trimming removed 5 bases at V and 4 bases at J, with 15 bases between. In germline, CDR1 is SGHTA, CDR2 FQGNSA.

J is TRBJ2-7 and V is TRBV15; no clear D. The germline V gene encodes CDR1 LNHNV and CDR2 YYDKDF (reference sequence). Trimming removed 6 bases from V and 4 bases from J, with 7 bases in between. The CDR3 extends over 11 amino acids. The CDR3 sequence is CATSAEYEQYF. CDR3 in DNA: TGTGCCACCAGTGCCGAATACGAGCAGTACTTC.

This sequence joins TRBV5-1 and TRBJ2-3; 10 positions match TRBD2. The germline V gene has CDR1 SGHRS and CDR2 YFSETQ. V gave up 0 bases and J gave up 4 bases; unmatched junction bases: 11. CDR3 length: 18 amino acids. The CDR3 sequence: CASSLESLGTSVADTQYF. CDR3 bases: TGCGCCAGCAGCTTGGAATCTCTCGGGACTAGCGTGGCAGATACGCAGTATTTT.

CDR3 region: CASSLGQGGEETQYF. The CDR3 DNA sequence: TGTGCCAGCAGCTTAGGACAGGGGGGTGAAGAGACCCAGTACTTC. This chain links TRBV7-3 with TRBJ2-5, with 10 positions matching TRBD1. Losses at the gene ends were 2 bases for V and 3 bases for J; bases not matched to a gene: 3. The CDR3 extends over 15 amino acids. The germline gives CDR1 SGHTA, CDR2 FQGTGA.

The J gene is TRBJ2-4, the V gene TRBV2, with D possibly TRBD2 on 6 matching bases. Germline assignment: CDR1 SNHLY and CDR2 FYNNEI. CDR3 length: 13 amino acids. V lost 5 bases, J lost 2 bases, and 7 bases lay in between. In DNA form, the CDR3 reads TGTGCCAGCAGTCGGGACTCCAAAAACATTCAGTACTTC. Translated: CASSRDSKNIQYF.

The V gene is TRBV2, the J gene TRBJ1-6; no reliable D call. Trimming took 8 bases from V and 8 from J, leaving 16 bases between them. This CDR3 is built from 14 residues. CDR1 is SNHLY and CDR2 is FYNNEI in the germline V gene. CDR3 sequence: CASGTRAPDSPLHF. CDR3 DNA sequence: TGTGCCAGCGGAACCCGGGCCCCGGATTCACCCCTCCACTTT.